This T cell receptor (beta chain) originates from a study of Graves' ophthalmopathy and Graves' hyperthyroidism. Points from the study as a whole: Detected in blood as well were most expanded thyroid clonotypes with frequency above 0.001. Ophthalmopathy progression was predicted by the model at less than 71% sensitivity and approximately 72% specificity. Ophthalmopathy was separated from stable hyperthyroidism by a 13-signature model with about 86% sensitivity and 81.08% specificity.

For repertoire sequencing, the TCR beta CDR3 regions were amplified from RNA transcripts. HTBI primers were used in a first-round RT-PCR, which preceded a second-round multiplex PCR. TCRdb reanalysed the multiplex PCR reads using MiXCR and keeps one entry per CDR3 protein. The sample consists of about 550,000 distinct CDR3 sequences, under 40% of them appearing once. This clonotype appeared many times. Antigen specificity is unknown. Trimming left V 3 bases short and J 5 bases short, with 14 bases between. Germline V CDR1 and CDR2: SGHAT, FQDESV (reference sequence). The CDR3 consists of 14 residues. Participants with hyperthyroidism, aged 18 to 65, were newly diagnosed with under 2 months' duration.

The chain uses TRBV11-1 and TRBJ2-7; tentative D call: TRBD2 (5 bases). This clonotype was sampled from an adult man with Graves' hyperthyroidism. Source material: peripheral blood or thyroid tissue (not recorded which). The CDR3 spells CASSFIEGLDEQYF. CDR3 nucleotides: TGTGCCAGCAGCTTCATAGAGGGCCTCGACGAGCAGTACTTC.